This entry lists 21 T cell receptor beta chains sequenced from one sample in a study of CD8+ T cells in alopecia areata. Collection of lesional scalp punch biopsies and peripheral blood was performed in alopecia areata patients. RNA, once extracted, was reverse transcribed into cDNA for use as the sequencing template. The assay was immunoSEQ multiplex PCR, and TCRdb's table has in-frame clones only and misses some. The sample holds around 7,500 clones, 64% seen once. Here the sequenced sample was skin, taken at week 0. The receptors were gathered from a human donor with alopecia areata.

This clone has a handful of counts. The V and J genes are TRBV6-5 and TRBJ2-3; D call uncertain. The CDR3 is made up of 14 amino acids. Germline-derived CDR1 and CDR2 are MNHEY and SVGAGI. Trimming pared 5 bases from V and 6 bases from J, leaving 15 bases between. The CDR3 loop reads CASSEGNHLDTQYF. CDR3 nucleotides: TGTGCCAGCAGTGAAGGGAACCACCTGGATACGCAGTATTTT.

This clone was seen a handful of times. V gene TRBV19 combines with J gene TRBJ2-1; 9 bases are shared with TRBD2. V gave up 1 base and J gave up 3 bases; unmatched junction bases: 4. The CDR3 is made up of 16 amino acids. Germline assignment: CDR1 LNHDA and CDR2 SQIVND (reference sequence). CDR3: CASSIVWREGYNEQFF. The DNA for the CDR3 is TGTGCCAGTAGTATAGTTTGGCGGGAGGGCTACAATGAGCAGTTCTTC. Combining the CDR3 with reference TRBV19 and TRBJ2-1 gives the whole variable domain DGGITQSPKYLFRKEGQNVTLSCEQNLNHDAMYWYRQDPGQGLRLIYYSQIVNDFQKGDIAEGYSVSREKKESFPLTVTSAQKNPTAFYLCASSIVWREGYNEQFFGPGTRLTVL.

This chain links TRBV21-1 with TRBJ1-4. TRBV21-1 is described as a pseudogene. The CDR3 extends over 10 amino acids. This CDR3 reads CASSKADLFF. The CDR3 DNA reads as TGTGCCAGCAGCAAAGCGGACCTGTTTTTT.

The J gene is TRBJ2-3, the V gene TRBV6-5; 10 bases map to TRBD2. CDR1 MNHEY and CDR2 SVGAGI come from the germline V gene. After removal of 4 bases from V and 7 bases from J, the junction contained 2 bases not matched to a gene. The CDR3 totals 13 residues. The CDR3 reads CASSSGLANTQYF. The CDR3 coding sequence is TGTGCCAGCAGTTCGGGACTAGCGAATACGCAGTATTTT.

The rearrangement links TRBV18 to TRBJ1-6, with a weak D call TRBD1 (5 bases). V lost 1 base and J 9 bases, leaving 7 bases between the germline ends. Germline lookup yields CDR1 KGHSH and CDR2 LQKENI. This CDR3 spans 13 amino acids. The CDR3 region is CASSPQGSSPLHF. DNA of the CDR3: TGTGCCAGCTCACCACAGGGGAGTTCACCCCTCCACTTT.

The chain has TRBV7-2 and TRBJ2-5; D ambiguous. The ends were cut back, 5 bases at V and 2 bases at J, with 9 bases in the middle. The CDR3 runs to 13 residues. CDR1 SGHTA and CDR2 FQGNSA come from the germline V gene. The CDR3 region is CASSPRHQETQYF. In DNA form, the CDR3 reads TGTGCCAGCAGCCCGCGACATCAAGAGACCCAGTACTTC.

The chain carries TRBV19 and TRBJ2-7; TRBD2 aligns across 10 bases. CDR3 length: 14 residues. V was pared by 4 bases and J by 2 bases, with 2 bases of the junction left unmatched. Germline-derived CDR1 and CDR2 are LNHDA and SQIVND (reference sequence). The CDR3 DNA reads TGTGCCAGTAGTACGCTAGCGGGGGCCTACGAGCAGTACTTC. Encoded protein: CASSTLAGAYEQYF.

In regard to this clone: A far larger clone is a single base away, which makes a read error likely. The chain combines TRBV5-1 with TRBJ2-1; TRBD2 agrees at 14 bases. Germline CDR1 and CDR2: SGHRS and YFSETQ. The V and J ends lost 4 bases and 7 bases, in that order; junction bases with no gene match: 10. The CDR3 contains 17 residues. The CDR3, as DNA: TGCGCCAGCAGCCCGGGAGGACTAGCGGGAGGTGGGAATGAGCAGTTCTTC. This translates into CASSPGGLAGGGNEQFF.

This clone appeared a few times. V and J are TRBV10-3 and TRBJ2-1, with TRBD2 matching 8 bases. The CDR3 spans 14 residues. V gave up 10 bases and J gave up 8 bases; unmatched junction bases: 13. The germline CDR1 and CDR2 sequences are ENHRY and SYGVKD. CDR3 residues: CATNFGGALHEQFF. CDR3 in DNA: TGTGCCACCAACTTCGGGGGGGCCCTCCATGAGCAGTTCTTC.

This chain uses TRBV29-1 with TRBJ2-7; D gene uncertain. The CDR3 contains 12 residues. The germline V and J ends were trimmed by 5 bases and 2 bases, with 10 bases remaining between them. Germline loops: CDR1 SQVTM, CDR2 ANQGSEA. DNA for the CDR3: TGCAGCGTTCAATCCGATACCTACGAGCAGTACTTC. Translating gives CSVQSDTYEQYF.

This clone was observed a single time. V usage is TRBV4-1 and J usage is TRBJ1-1; a weak D match, TRBD1 (5 bases). The germline V gene encodes CDR1 MGHRA and CDR2 YSYEKL. The V end was cut by 0 bases, the J end by 7 bases, with 12 bases between. The CDR3 has 14 residues. The CDR3 bases are TGCGCCAGCAGCCAAGATGAGGGGAGGGATGAAGCTTTCTTT. This encodes CASSQDEGRDEAFF.

The chain is built from TRBV4-3 and TRBJ1-2; D might be TRBD1 (5 bases). V lost 0 bases and J lost 10, with 12 bases in between. The CDR3 contains 13 residues. Germline CDR1 and CDR2: LGHNA and YSLEER. The CDR3 is CASSQDTSRVYTF. The CDR3 DNA reads as TGCGCCAGCAGCCAAGACACAAGCAGGGTCTACACCTTC.

By frequency in the sample, this clone is large. The CDR3 bases are TGTGCCAGCAGCTTAGACAGGGAGGATGAGCAGTACTTC. Translation: CASSLDREDEQYF. The V and J genes are TRBV7-2 and TRBJ2-7; the D call may be TRBD1 or TRBD2 (6 bases each). The CDR3 totals 13 residues. Germline V gene sequence: CDR1 SGHTA, CDR2 FQGNSA. V was clipped by 1 base and J by 7 bases, with 11 bases between them.

The V and J genes are TRBV7-9 and TRBJ2-5, with 9 nucleotides matching TRBD2. Near its end, the DNA agrees better with TRBJ2-7, so the J call may be wrong. Germline lookup yields CDR1 SEHNR and CDR2 FQNEAQ (reference sequence). The CDR3 is made up of 13 amino acids. The CDR3 DNA sequence: TGTGCCAGCAGGCCGACTAGCGGCTACGAGCAGTACTTC. It translates to CASRPTSGYEQYF.

This chain uses TRBV7-9 with TRBJ1-2; no firm D call. V was shortened by 4 bases and J by 1 base, with 13 bases between the two germline ends. This CDR3 spans 15 amino acids. CDR1 and CDR2 from the germline V gene are SEHNR and FQNEAQ (reference sequence). The CDR3 loop is CASSSHRDFNYGYTF. CDR3 coding DNA: TGTGCCAGCAGCTCCCACAGAGATTTTAACTATGGCTACACCTTC. Looking up the rest from reference TRBV7-9 and TRBJ1-2 gives the full variable domain: DTGVSQNPRHKITKRGQNVTFRCDPISEHNRLYWYRQTLGQGPEFLTYFQNEAQLEKSRLLSDRFSAERPKGSFSTLEIQRTEQGDSAMYLCASSSHRDFNYGYTFGSGTRLTVV.

The chain uses TRBV28 and TRBJ2-3; possibly TRBD1 or TRBD2 for D (7 bases each). Germline CDR1 and CDR2: MDHEN and SYDVKM. V lost 5 bases to trimming and J lost 4 bases, with 31 bases between them. The CDR3 covers 20 residues. The CDR3 sequence is CASSPLPGQRGTGGPDTQYF. The CDR3 bases are TGTGCCAGCAGTCCCCTCCCGGGACAGAGAGGGACGGGAGGCCCAGATACGCAGTATTTT. The entire variable domain, with the rest obtained from reference TRBV28 and TRBJ2-3, is as follows: DVKVTQSSRYLVKRTGEKVFLECVQDMDHENMFWYRQDPGLGLRLIYFSYDVKMKEKGDIPEGYSVSREKKERFSLILESASTNQTSMYLCASSPLPGQRGTGGPDTQYFGPGTRLTVL.

The chain employs TRBV5-6 and TRBJ1-2; tentatively, D is TRBD1 (5 bases). This CDR3 has 15 residues. Trimming shortened V by 0 bases and J by 5 bases, and 14 bases separated the two germline ends. The germline CDR1 and CDR2 sequences are SGHDT and YYEEEE. CDR3 protein: CASSLALTGVYGYTF. Here the CDR3 DNA reads TGTGCCAGCAGCTTGGCCCTAACGGGGGTTTATGGCTACACCTTC.

The rearrangement joins TRBV7-2 to TRBJ1-6, with D maybe TRBD1 (5 bases). Germline lookup yields CDR1 SGHTA and CDR2 FQGNSA. Deletions cut 5 bases from V and 11 bases from J, with 16 bases between. This CDR3 region has 14 residues. The chain's CDR3 is CASSGRGSVAPLHF. The CDR3 region has the DNA TGTGCCAGCAGCGGACGGGGGTCTGTCGCACCCCTCCACTTT.

This clone was recorded once. The chain combines TRBV4-3 with TRBJ1-2; no clear D. V lost 0 bases to trimming and J lost 7 bases, with 15 bases between them. This CDR3 is 15 amino acids long. Germline CDR1 LGHNA, CDR2 YSLEER. DNA for the CDR3: TGCGCCAGCAGCCAAGAGGCCAGGCTTAGCGGTGGCTACACCTTC. Translating it yields CASSQEARLSGGYTF.

The chain has TRBV5-1 and TRBJ2-3; TRBD2 might be the D (5 bases). Germline V lookup: CDR1 SGHRS, CDR2 YFSETQ. This CDR3 has 14 residues. V was pared by 1 base and J by 3 bases, with 9 bases between. The CDR3 bases are TGCGCCAGCAGCTTGTTTAGCGCGACAGATACGCAGTATTTT. Residues: CASSLFSATDTQYF.

By share, this clone ranks as medium-sized. This sequence joins TRBV11-2 and TRBJ2-1, with 8 nucleotides matching TRBD2. CDR3 length: 17 amino acids. Germline assignment: CDR1 SGHAT and CDR2 FQNNGV. V lost 6 bases to trimming and J lost 4 bases; unmatched junction nucleotides: 14. The CDR3: CASRTQGGRSSYNEQFF. The CDR3, as DNA: TGTGCCAGCAGAACCCAGGGCGGGAGGTCCTCTTACAATGAGCAGTTCTTC. Looking up the rest from reference TRBV11-2 and TRBJ2-1 gives the full variable domain: EAGVAQSPRYKIIEKRQSVAFWCNPISGHATLYWYQQILGQGPKLLIQFQNNGVVDDSQLPKDRFSAERLKGVDSTLKIQPAKLEDSAVYLCASRTQGGRSSYNEQFFGPGTRLTVL.